The sequence of this T cell receptor (beta chain) was determined in a study of response to subunit inactivated influenza vaccine listed by TCRdb under 2018. Study-level background: To follow how T cells responded to a trivalent subunit inactivated influenza vaccine, the researchers relied on deep quantitative profiling of the T cell receptor repertoire. Results the study describes overall, beyond this receptor: According to the authors, only a limited number of new T cells may be recruited by each seasonal influenza vaccination.

The method was RT-PCR. For sequencing, an Illumina HiSeq 2500 was employed. Clones were called with MiXCR by TCRdb after fastp trimmed the public reads at Q25, and only in-frame beta chains were retained. Every entry covers one CDR3 protein and lists the most common genes and DNA from its rows. The sample table contains 170,000 or so distinct CDR3 sequences; only one count was recorded for over 8.5% of them. Clones ranked in the top ten supply roughly 36% of the sample. There are 13 amino acids in the CDR3, from cysteine to phenylalanine inclusive. Solely the CDR3 DNA is kept, with 39 bases framed from the first base. Via the germline V gene, CDR1 is SNHLY and CDR2 FYNNEI. At the junction V is shortened by 6 bases and J by 4 bases; bases outside the gene matches: 6. Concerning this clonotype itself: Its antigen has not been determined. No much larger clonotype is one base removed from it; base qualities were not supplied.

Sample: CD8+ T cells sorted from PBMCs, taken 23 months after vaccination. The TCR comes from a man between 50 and 70 years old who received an inactivated influenza vaccine. Donor details come from another sample of the same person, matched by shared clones. Rearrangement joined TRBV2 to TRBJ2-7, with TRBD1 identical over 7 junction bases. The CDR3 in this case is CASRGTDGYEQYF. The DNA reads as follows: TGTGCCAGCAGGGGGACAGACGGGTACGAGCAGTACTTC.